The 20 T cell receptor beta chains listed next were all sequenced from one sample in a study of CD8 T cells in Susac syndrome. When the RNA was reverse transcribed, random hexamers were used with an input of about 0.5 to 1 ug. One entry per CDR3 protein, called by TCRdb with MiXCR from the immunoSEQ multiplex PCR reads. This table has roughly 400,000 distinct CDR3 sequences, more than 70% appearing once. Material for sequencing was CD8+ T cells from PBMCs. All receptors derive from a human donor with multiple sclerosis.

The chain carries TRBV29-1 and TRBJ2-3, with 9 bases that match TRBD1. CDR1 and CDR2 from the germline V gene are SQVTM and ANQGSEA. The V segment lost 7 bases and the J segment 1 base; nucleotides outside the gene matches: 9. The CDR3 is made up of 15 amino acids. This CDR3 reads CSGLGQGLGTDTQYF. The CDR3, as DNA: TGCAGCGGACTCGGACAGGGGTTGGGCACAGATACGCAGTATTTT.

The rearrangement uses TRBV4-1 and TRBJ2-7; D is undetermined. The CDR3 consists of 13 residues. V lost 1 base and J 7 bases, leaving 11 bases between the germline ends. Germline CDR1 and CDR2: MGHRA and YSYEKL. The CDR3 spells CASSQVGLMEQYF. In DNA, the CDR3 is TGCGCCAGCAGCCAAGTCGGCCTCATGGAGCAGTACTTC.

In its sample, this clonotype was seen once. The chain couples TRBV27 to TRBJ2-1; D gene ambiguous. Per germline, CDR1 MNHEY and CDR2 SMNVEV (reference sequence). The CDR3 length is 15 residues. Between the trimmed V and J ends, which lost 3 bases and 9 bases, there was a span of 18 bases. The CDR3 region is CASSFASDGLGEQFF. The CDR3 bases are TGTGCCAGCAGTTTCGCCAGCGATGGGCTGGGTGAGCAGTTCTTC.

The chain has TRBV3-1 and TRBJ2-7; perhaps D is TRBD1 or TRBD2 (5 bases each). Germline CDR1 LGHDT, CDR2 YNNKEL (reference sequence). V was shortened by 2 bases and J by 7 bases, with 24 bases between the two germline ends. The CDR3 extends over 17 amino acids. The CDR3 sequence is CASSQLRDHVFLREQYF. As DNA, the CDR3 is TGTGCCAGCAGCCAACTCCGGGACCACGTATTCCTACGGGAGCAGTACTTC.

The V gene is TRBV29-1, the J gene TRBJ2-2, with TRBD2 as a possible D gene (7 bases). The CDR3 is 15 amino acids. From germline, CDR1 is SQVTM and CDR2 ANQGSEA. Trimming left V 6 bases short and J 5 bases short, with 19 bases between. The CDR3 loop is CSVGGGEDLTGELFF. In DNA form, the CDR3 reads TGCAGCGTCGGCGGGGGCGAGGATCTGACCGGGGAGCTGTTTTTT.

The chain is built from TRBV30 and TRBJ2-1; D tentatively reads TRBD1 or TRBD2 (6 bases each). This CDR3 comprises 13 residues. Germline lookup yields CDR1 GTSNPN and CDR2 SVGIG (reference sequence). The V gene lost 4 bases and the J gene lost 2 bases, with 9 bases spanning the gap. The chain's CDR3 is CAWTGDTYNEQFF. CDR3 nucleotides: TGTGCCTGGACGGGGGACACCTACAATGAGCAGTTCTTC.

The rearrangement links TRBV20-1 to TRBJ1-5, with D perhaps TRBD1 (6 bases). V was pared by 6 bases and J by 0 bases, with 12 bases between. The CDR3 runs to 14 residues. The germline V gene has CDR1 DFQATT and CDR2 SNEGSKA (reference sequence). CDR3 amino acids: CSAKDRHSNQPQHF. As DNA, the CDR3 is TGCAGTGCCAAAGACAGGCATAGCAATCAGCCCCAGCATTTT.

This chain links TRBV28 with TRBJ2-5; D possibly corresponds to TRBD2 (6 bases). This CDR3 has 18 residues. Germline CDR1 reads MDHEN; CDR2 reads SYDVKM. V was shortened by 1 base and J by 5 bases, with 23 bases between the two germline ends. CDR3: CASSLFDPRTSGRETQYF. The CDR3 coding sequence is TGTGCCAGCAGTTTATTCGACCCACGGACCAGTGGGAGGGAGACCCAGTACTTC.

The J gene is TRBJ2-1, the V gene TRBV4-1; 13 nucleotides match TRBD2. This CDR3 contains 16 residues. CDR1 and CDR2 (germline): MGHRA, YSYEKL. V was pared by 4 bases and J by 5 bases, with 5 bases of the junction left unmatched. CDR3 residues: CASSRTSGGANNEQFF. CDR3 in DNA: TGCGCCAGCAGCCGCACTAGCGGGGGGGCCAACAATGAGCAGTTCTTC.

With regard to this clonotype: One end of the junction is discordant with germline, which a read error may explain. The chain recombines TRBV28 with TRBJ2-7; D is unclear. Germline V gene data show CDR1 as MDHEN and CDR2 as SYDVKM. CDR3 size: 14 residues. CDR3 coding DNA: TGTGTCAGCAGTCCTCCACACCCCTCCTACGAGCAGTACTTC. This translates into CVSSPPHPSYEQYF.

This chain joins TRBV4-1 and TRBJ2-7; 7 bases align to TRBD1. V gave up 0 bases and J gave up 5 bases; unmatched junction bases: 7. CDR3 length: 15 residues. CDR1 and CDR2 from the germline V gene are MGHRA and YSYEKL. CDR3 DNA sequence: TGCGCCAGCAGCCAAGACCCGACAGGGATCGACGAGCAGTACTTC. Its protein is CASSQDPTGIDEQYF.

CDR3 loop: CASSLLADPSTDTQYF. The CDR3 region has the DNA TGTGCCAGCAGCCTCCTGGCGGACCCTAGCACAGATACGCAGTATTTT. J is TRBJ2-3 and V is TRBV3-1; D not resolved. V shed 4 bases and J shed 0 bases, with 14 bases lying between them. Looked up from germline, CDR1 is LGHDT and CDR2 is YNNKEL (reference sequence). The CDR3 covers 16 residues.

This clonotype was seen a few times. The chain carries TRBV11-2 and TRBJ2-7; 15 bases map to TRBD2. Germline assignment: CDR1 SGHAT and CDR2 FQNNGV. The CDR3 length is 16 residues. With 4 bases clipped from V and 2 bases from J, the junction kept 3 bases outside the gene matches. The CDR3 region is CASSSGLAGGPYEQYF. CDR3 coding DNA: TGTGCCAGCAGCTCGGGACTAGCGGGAGGCCCCTACGAGCAGTACTTC.

V and J are TRBV5-4 and TRBJ2-1, with D tentatively TRBD2 (5 bases). The CDR3 loop spans 14 amino acids. Trimming removed 4 bases from V and 5 bases from J, with 13 bases in between. Germline CDR1 reads SGHNT; CDR2 reads YYREEE (reference sequence). For the CDR3, the DNA is TGTGCCAGCAGCCCGGGATCGAACGACAATGAGCAGTTCTTC. This sequence encodes CASSPGSNDNEQFF.

This chain joins TRBV20-1 and TRBJ2-2; 8 bases map to TRBD1. The germline V gene has CDR1 DFQATT and CDR2 SNEGSKA (reference sequence). This CDR3 has 15 residues. Trimming took 1 base from V and 1 from J; bases not matched to a gene: 2. The CDR3 region is CSARAGTGNTGELFF. The DNA for the CDR3 is TGCAGTGCTAGAGCCGGGACAGGGAACACCGGGGAGCTGTTTTTT.

The CDR3 is CAISGRTEDETYEQYF. Written as DNA, the CDR3 is TGTGCCATCAGCGGAAGAACAGAGGACGAGACCTACGAGCAGTACTTC. The genes are TRBV10-3 and TRBJ2-7; D remains ambiguous. The CDR3 has 16 amino acids. Between the trimmed V and J ends, which lost 6 bases and 2 bases, there was a span of 20 bases. Germline CDR1 is ENHRY and CDR2 is SYGVKD.

The chain is built from TRBV19 and TRBJ2-7; no clear D. V shed 5 bases and J shed 2 bases, with 22 bases lying between them. Germline assignment: CDR1 LNHDA and CDR2 SQIVND (reference sequence). The CDR3 runs 17 residues. The CDR3 here is CASSPVLGTEPPYEQYF. Here the CDR3 DNA reads TGTGCCAGTAGTCCCGTCCTTGGCACCGAGCCCCCCTACGAGCAGTACTTC.

The J gene is TRBJ1-2, the V gene TRBV2; 9 positions match TRBD1. From germline, CDR1 is SNHLY and CDR2 FYNNEI. This CDR3 comprises 15 residues. The V segment lost 4 bases and the J segment 4 bases; nucleotides outside the gene matches: 7. The CDR3, as DNA: TGTGCCAGCAGTGCACCGGGACAGGGATCCTATGGCTACACCTTC. The encoded protein is CASSAPGQGSYGYTF.

This clonotype was counted once. The V gene is TRBV7-9, the J gene TRBJ2-7; tentatively, D is TRBD1 or TRBD2 (6 bases each). Germline values: CDR1 SEHNR, CDR2 FQNEAQ (reference sequence). With 5 bases removed from V and 2 bases from J, the gap between germline ends came to 13 bases. The CDR3 runs to 14 residues. This chain's CDR3 is CASSGGTTTYEQYF. CDR3 DNA sequence: TGTGCCAGCAGCGGGGGGACAACCACCTACGAGCAGTACTTC.

This chain joins TRBV20-1 and TRBJ2-7; 7 nucleotides line up with TRBD1. Trimming removed 0 bases from V and 4 bases from J; junction bases left unmatched: 9. Per germline, CDR1 DFQATT and CDR2 SNEGSKA (reference sequence). The CDR3 is 15 amino acids. CDR3 residues: CSARDRTGAGYEQYF. The CDR3 DNA reads TGCAGTGCTAGAGATAGAACAGGGGCCGGGTACGAGCAGTACTTC.